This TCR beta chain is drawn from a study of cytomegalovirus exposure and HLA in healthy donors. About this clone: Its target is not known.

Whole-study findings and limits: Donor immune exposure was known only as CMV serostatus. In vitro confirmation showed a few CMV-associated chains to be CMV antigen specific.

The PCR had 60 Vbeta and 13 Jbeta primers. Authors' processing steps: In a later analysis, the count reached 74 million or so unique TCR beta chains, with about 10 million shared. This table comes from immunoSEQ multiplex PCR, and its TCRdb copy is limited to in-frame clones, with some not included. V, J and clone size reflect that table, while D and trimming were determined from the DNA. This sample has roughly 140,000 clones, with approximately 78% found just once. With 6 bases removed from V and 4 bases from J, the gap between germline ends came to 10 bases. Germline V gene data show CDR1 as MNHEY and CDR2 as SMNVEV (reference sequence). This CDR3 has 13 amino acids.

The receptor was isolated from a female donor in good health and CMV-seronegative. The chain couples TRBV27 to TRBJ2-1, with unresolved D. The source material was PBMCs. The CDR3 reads CASSRYRYNEQFF. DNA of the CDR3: TGTGCCAGCAGCCGATACCGGTACAATGAGCAGTTCTTC.